Listed here are 2 T cell receptor beta chains from one sample, sequenced in a study of shared clonotypes between healthy human individuals. The naive CD8 fraction comprised CD45RO-negative cells positively selected for CCR7 and excluded terminally differentiated effector memory CD45RA+ cells. Assay used: immunoSEQ multiplex PCR; TCRdb lists only in-frame clones, some missing. The sample shows roughly 2.1 million clones, under 95% of them seen only once. The specimen sequenced was naive CD8+ T cells from PBMCs. These TCRs come from a man between 18 and 29 years old in good health. Some clones in this sample may be carry-over from other donors' samples.

The rearrangement joins TRBV7-7 to TRBJ1-1; D uncertain. This CDR3 comprises 16 residues. Germline CDR1 SSHAT, CDR2 FNYEAQ (reference sequence). V was pared by 5 bases and J by 0 bases, with 16 bases between. CDR3 residues: CASSHYGGRLNTEAFF. The DNA of the CDR3 is TGTGCCAGCAGCCACTACGGCGGACGGTTGAACACTGAAGCTTTCTTT. Looking up the rest from reference TRBV7-7 and TRBJ1-1 gives the full variable domain: GAGVSQSPRYKVTKRGQDVTLRCDPISSHATLYWYQQALGQGPEFLTYFNYEAQPDKSGLPSDRFSAERPEGSISTLTIQRTEQRDSAMYRCASSHYGGRLNTEAFFGQGTRLTVV.

The chain is built from TRBV7-9 and TRBJ2-1, with D perhaps matching TRBD2 (5 bases). The CDR3 runs to 17 residues. Germline V CDR1 and CDR2: SEHNR, FQNEAQ (reference sequence). The V end was cut by 1 base, the J end by 5 bases, with 18 bases between. The CDR3 protein is CASSLDPRSGTNNEQFF. The CDR3, as DNA: TGTGCCAGCAGCTTAGATCCCCGGTCGGGAACGAACAATGAGCAGTTCTTC.